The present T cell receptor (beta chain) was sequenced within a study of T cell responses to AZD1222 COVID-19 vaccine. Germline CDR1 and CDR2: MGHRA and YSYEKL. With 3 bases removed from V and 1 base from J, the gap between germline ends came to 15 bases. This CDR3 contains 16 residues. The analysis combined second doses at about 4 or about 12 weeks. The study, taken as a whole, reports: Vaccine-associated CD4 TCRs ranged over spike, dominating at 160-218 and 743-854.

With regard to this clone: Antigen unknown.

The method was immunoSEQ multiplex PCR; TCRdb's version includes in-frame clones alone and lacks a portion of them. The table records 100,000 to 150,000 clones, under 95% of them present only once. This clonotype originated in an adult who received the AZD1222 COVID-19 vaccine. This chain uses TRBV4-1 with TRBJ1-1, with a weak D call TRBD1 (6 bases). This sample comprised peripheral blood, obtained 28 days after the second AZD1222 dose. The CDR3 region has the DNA TGCGCCAGCAGCCAGGGTTACGGACAGCCGAACACTGAAGCTTTCTTT. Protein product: CASSQGYGQPNTEAFF.